This T cell receptor beta chain was captured by sequencing in a study of shared clonotypes between healthy human individuals. This table comes from immunoSEQ multiplex PCR, and its TCRdb copy is limited to in-frame clones, with some not included. Of about 1.5 million clones in the sample, approximately 98% were seen once. This clone was counted a single time. Other DNA variants within this sample encode the same CDR3. CDR1 and CDR2 from the germline V gene are SGHRS and YFSETQ. This CDR3 has 15 amino acids. Trimming took 0 bases from V and 0 from J, leaving 7 bases between them. Healthy and HIV-negative, the adult donors had no recent acute infections or vaccinations.

The specimen was naive CD4+ T cells sorted from blood. The subset denotes: CD45RA+ positively selected. This receptor was taken from a man aged 25-40 years in good health. The chain joins TRBV5-1 to TRBJ2-1, with D unclear. The DNA of the CDR3 is TGCGCCAGCAGCTTGGGAGGTAGCTCCTACAATGAGCAGTTCTTC. Residues: CASSLGGSSYNEQFF.